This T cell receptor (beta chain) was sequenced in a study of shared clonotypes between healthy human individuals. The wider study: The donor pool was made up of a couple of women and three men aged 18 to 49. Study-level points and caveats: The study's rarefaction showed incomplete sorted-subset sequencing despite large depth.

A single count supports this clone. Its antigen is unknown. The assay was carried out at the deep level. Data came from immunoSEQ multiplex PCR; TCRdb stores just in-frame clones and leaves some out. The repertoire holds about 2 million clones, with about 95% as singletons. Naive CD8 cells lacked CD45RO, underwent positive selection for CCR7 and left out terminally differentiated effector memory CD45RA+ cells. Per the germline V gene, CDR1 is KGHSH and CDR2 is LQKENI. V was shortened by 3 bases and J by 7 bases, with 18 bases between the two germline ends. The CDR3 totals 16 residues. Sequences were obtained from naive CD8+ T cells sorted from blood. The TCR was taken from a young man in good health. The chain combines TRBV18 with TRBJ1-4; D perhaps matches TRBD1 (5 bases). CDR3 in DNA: TGTGCCAGCTCACCGCTAAGACAGTTGCTCCGTGAAAAACTGTTTTTT. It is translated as CASSPLRQLLREKLFF.